This TCR beta chain appears in the sequencing data of a study of shared clonotypes between healthy human individuals. Study results and limitations: Depth of sequencing was expected to influence donor clonotype sharing. The sampled material consisted only of blood, and tissue repertoires are likely to differ.

A few counts support this clone. Its antigen is unidentified. Germline V gene sequence: CDR1 MNHEY, CDR2 SVGAGI. Between the trimmed V and J ends, which lost 6 bases and 5 bases, there was a span of 17 bases. The length of the CDR3 is 14 residues. Naive CD45RA+ and memory CD45RA-negative subsets were split from CD4+ cells. Authors' methods: ImmunoSEQ output held junction-only sequences without quality scores, so filtering differed. Data came from immunoSEQ multiplex PCR; TCRdb stores just in-frame clones and leaves some out. The DNA gave D and trimming, while V, J and clone size come from that table. The table shows roughly 200,000 clones, with 66% occurring only once.

Sequenced material: memory CD4+ T cells sorted from blood. The subset is: CD45RA-negative fraction. The rearrangement links TRBV6-5 to TRBJ2-7; D possibly uses TRBD1 or TRBD2 (6 bases each). The source of this sequence is a young man in good health. The CDR3 loop reads CASRNDNGGDEQYF. The DNA for the CDR3 is TGTGCCAGCAGAAATGATAACGGGGGCGACGAGCAGTACTTC.